This is a list of T cell receptor beta chains from one sample in a study of monozygotic twins with inflammatory bowel disease. TCRdb re-called the 5' RACE reads and shows each CDR3 protein once, DNA omitted. The clone table shows around 450,000 distinct CDR3 sequences, with the ten largest holding around 2.4%. Source material: blood. The receptors shown here come from a human donor with ulcerative colitis or Crohn's disease, or a healthy co-twin of an affected twin (not recorded which). Each CDR3 is given with its conserved first and last residue.

J | V | CDR3
TRBJ2-2 | TRBV5-4 | CASSLIRGELFF
TRBJ2-7 | TRBV10-3 | CAIRDQTGLAGRYEQYF
TRBJ2-5 | TRBV28 | CASSYGLAEETQYF
TRBJ2-1 | TRBV19 | CASRLLGTNNEQFF
TRBJ1-5 | TRBV29-1 | CSVFRRQGLEDQPQHF
TRBJ2-1 | TRBV5-1 | CASSSRTGSNEQFF
TRBJ2-7 | TRBV6-1 | CASRGTGGEGEQYF
TRBJ1-3 | TRBV7-2 | CASSGHPGNTIYF
TRBJ1-2 | TRBV2 | CASSLNVEGYTF
TRBJ2-7 | TRBV9 | CASSVDSGAHYEQYF
TRBJ2-1 | TRBV6-1 | CASWFDRPTYNEQFF
TRBJ2-3 | TRBV29-1 | CSAIGGEQSTDTQYF
TRBJ2-5 | TRBV20-1 | CSAYKPTGNQETQYF
TRBJ2-3 | TRBV7-2 | CASSKLGTDTQYF
TRBJ2-1 | TRBV29-1 | CSVARRGRDYNEQFF